These 11 T cell receptor beta chains originate from one sample sequenced in a study of OX40 agonist ivuxolimab in advanced cancers. Assay used: immunoSEQ multiplex PCR; TCRdb lists only in-frame clones, some missing. The sample lists about 100,000 clones; 75% to 90% were seen once. The specimen was CD4+ or CD8+ T cells sorted from blood, collected in a trial of the OX40 agonist ivuxolimab. The origin of the receptors is an adult with an advanced solid tumor such as melanoma, head and neck, liver or kidney cancer.

CDR3 nucleotides: TGTGCCAGCAGTGAATCCGCGGCGACGTCCCTCCACTTT. Its translation is CASSESAATSLHF. The chain recombines TRBV25-1 with TRBJ1-6; D is uncertain. This CDR3 spans 13 amino acids. Trimming stripped 1 base from V and 14 bases from J, with 12 bases between. Germline values: CDR1 MGHDK, CDR2 SYGVNS.

J is TRBJ1-6 and V is TRBV5-1; D call uncertain. Germline lookup yields CDR1 SGHRS and CDR2 YFSETQ. V lost 2 bases and J 7 bases, leaving 10 bases between the germline ends. CDR3 length: 14 amino acids. CDR3 DNA: TGCGCCAGCAGCTTAAGTCAGATCAATTCACCCCTCCACTTT. Encoded protein: CASSLSQINSPLHF.

For the CDR3, the DNA is TGTGCCGCTAAACAGGGGCCCAGCTCTGGGGCCAACGTCCTGACTTTC. Translation: CAAKQGPSSGANVLTF. The chain uses TRBV30 and TRBJ2-6, with 7 bases lining up with TRBD1. The CDR3 is made up of 16 amino acids. Germline V gives CDR1 GTSNPN, CDR2 SVGIG (reference sequence). V lost 8 bases to trimming and J lost 0 bases; unmatched junction nucleotides: 10.

The gene calls are TRBV7-7 and TRBJ2-1; 11 bases are a match to TRBD2. Per germline, CDR1 SSHAT and CDR2 FNYEAQ (reference sequence). V lost 5 bases, J lost 4 bases, and 7 bases stayed unmatched. The CDR3 contains 16 residues. The CDR3 region has the DNA TGTGCCAGCAGCGCACGTAGCGGGGGGGGATACAATGAGCAGTTCTTC. It is translated as CASSARSGGGYNEQFF.

This rearrangement joins TRBV5-6 to TRBJ1-1; the D is unclear. Trimming left V 2 bases short and J 2 bases short, with 7 bases between. The CDR3 has 13 residues. Germline CDR1 reads SGHDT; CDR2 reads YYEEEE. CDR3 sequence reads: CASSFRLNTEAFF. The CDR3 DNA reads TGTGCCAGCAGCTTTAGACTAAACACTGAAGCTTTCTTT.

The V gene is TRBV5-1, the J gene TRBJ1-6; D ambiguous. Trimming cost V 5 bases and J 6 bases, with 15 bases left between them. The CDR3 consists of 15 residues. CDR1 is SGHRS, CDR2 YFSETQ, per germline. CDR3 sequence (DNA): TGCGCCAGCAGGGAGCAGGCCCTATCTAATTCACCCCTCCACTTT. Translating it yields CASREQALSNSPLHF.

This clone was observed a few times. This chain joins TRBV5-1 and TRBJ1-2, with a weak D call TRBD1 (5 bases). Trimming pared 3 bases from V and 6 bases from J, leaving 21 bases between. The CDR3 sequence is 16 residues long. Per the germline V gene, CDR1 is SGHRS and CDR2 is YFSETQ. Written as DNA, the CDR3 is TGCGCCAGCAGCTATGGGGGTGGGGTCGATCCCAATGGCTACACCTTC. This gives the protein CASSYGGGVDPNGYTF.

The V and J genes are TRBV5-4 and TRBJ1-4, with D possibly matching TRBD1 (5 bases). Germline CDR1 and CDR2: SGHNT and YYREEE (reference sequence). The CDR3 contains 14 residues. Trimming cost V 3 bases and J 5 bases, with 11 bases left between them. CDR3 sequence reads: CASSSTDTNEKLFF. In nucleotides, the CDR3 is TGTGCCAGCAGCTCGACGGACACCAATGAAAAACTGTTTTTT.

The chain carries TRBV5-1 and TRBJ2-2, with D perhaps TRBD2 (6 bases). The CDR3 totals 14 residues. The V end lost 6 bases, the J end lost 6 bases, and 15 bases lay between the germline ends. The V gene's germline CDR1 is SGHRS and CDR2 YFSETQ. CDR3 loop: CASNQVSGAGELFF. CDR3 coding DNA: TGCGCCAGCAACCAAGTGTCGGGGGCCGGGGAGCTGTTTTTT.

V usage is TRBV5-1 and J usage is TRBJ1-1; D unclear. Germline-derived CDR1 and CDR2 are SGHRS and YFSETQ. V was trimmed by 2 bases and J by 0 bases, leaving 11 bases between them. This CDR3 is 15 amino acids long. CDR3 region: CASSLWGNMNTEAFF. The CDR3 DNA sequence: TGCGCCAGCAGCTTATGGGGTAATATGAACACTGAAGCTTTCTTT.

This rearrangement joins TRBV4-2 to TRBJ2-3; the D gene is possibly TRBD2 (6 bases). In germline, CDR1 is LGHNA, CDR2 YNFKEQ. This CDR3 contains 11 residues. Trimming left V 6 bases short and J 6 bases short, with 7 bases between. The CDR3 sequence is CASREGDTQYF. CDR3 DNA sequence: TGTGCCAGCAGGGAGGGGGATACGCAGTATTTT.